The text below deals with one T cell receptor beta chain. Antigen unknown. These data come from a study of T cell repertoires in cytomegalovirus infection. Study background: Shared public TCR beta signatures pointed to both CMV infection and a matching HLA type. Study-level points and caveats: Totalled public TCR beta family frequency picked out people who carried CMV plus the relevant HLA. The response measured ex vivo was dominated by TCR beta clonotypes (HLA-C-restricted and CMV-specific).

The trim removed 2 bases at V and 12 bases at J, leaving 6 bases unmatched. Germline loops: CDR1 SGHTA, CDR2 FQGNSA. CDR3 length equals 14 residues. TCRdb processed the reads anew with MiXCR; each CDR3 protein has one entry. The sample consists of more than 200,000 distinct CDR3 sequences, approximately 9% of them appearing once. The clonotype was recovered from a human donor in good health (CMV status not recorded). Some clones in this sample may be carry-over from other donors' samples. V gene TRBV7-2 combines with J gene TRBJ2-1; 11 bases fit TRBD2. Sequencing was performed on PBMCs. The CDR3 protein is CASSLQGSGRGQFF. CDR3 DNA sequence: TGTGCCAGCAGCTTACAGGGTAGCGGGAGGGGGCAGTTCTTC.